One and the same sample provided the 27 T cell receptor beta chains below, sequenced in a study of post-analysis software for immune sequencing data. Findings of the study overall: Several TRBV segments, TRBV5-6, TRBV5-1 and TRBV20-1 among them, were found more frequent in patients than controls.

No antigen is known for these receptors. Carried by the TCR beta cDNA libraries were unique molecular identifiers. From the PCR reads, TCRdb called clonotypes with MiXCR, one entry per CDR3 protein. The sample has some 690,000 distinct CDR3 sequences; 25% to 30% are singletons. The specimen sequenced was blood. The source is a girl between 5 and 17 years old with multiple sclerosis.

A few counts support this clonotype. The chain couples TRBV4-1 to TRBJ1-1; unclear D gene. The CDR3 is made up of 12 amino acids. Trimming left V 4 bases short and J 6 bases short, with 9 bases between. Germline V gene data show CDR1 as MGHRA and CDR2 as YSYEKL. Written as DNA, the CDR3 is TGCGCCAGCAGCCCCCCATACGCTGAAGCTTTCTTT. Translated, it gives CASSPPYAEAFF.

The chain is built from TRBV9 and TRBJ2-3, with D tentatively TRBD2 (6 bases). This CDR3 spans 17 amino acids. Trimming pared 4 bases from V and 4 bases from J, leaving 22 bases between. Germline V gives CDR1 SGDLS, CDR2 YYNGEE. CDR3 region: CASSTLYPGTLADTQYF. CDR3 bases: TGTGCCAGCAGCACACTCTACCCCGGGACTTTGGCAGATACGCAGTATTTT.

This clonotype was detected a few times. The CDR3 loop is CASSRGTRLAGGQETQYF. The CDR3 nucleotides read TGTGCCAGCAGCCGAGGGACTCGACTAGCGGGGGGGCAAGAGACCCAGTACTTC. The rearrangement links TRBV3-1 to TRBJ2-5, with TRBD2 identical over 14 bases. Trimming at V came to 4 bases and at J to 2 bases, leaving 9 bases not matched to a gene. Germline V gene sequence: CDR1 LGHDT, CDR2 YNNKEL (reference sequence). The CDR3 is 18 residues long.

The chain joins TRBV5-1 to TRBJ2-1, with 7 bases aligning to TRBD2. The CDR3 covers 15 residues. The V gene's germline CDR1 is SGHRS and CDR2 YFSETQ. V lost 0 bases to trimming and J lost 7 bases; unmatched junction nucleotides: 7. CDR3 protein: CASSLVAAGGNEQFF. The CDR3 DNA is TGCGCCAGCAGCTTGGTCGCTGCCGGGGGGAATGAGCAGTTCTTC.

CDR3: CSARDLGQVNTEAFF. Written as DNA, the CDR3 is TGCAGTGCTAGAGATCTAGGACAAGTGAACACTGAAGCTTTCTTT. The chain carries TRBV20-1 and TRBJ1-1, with D possibly matching TRBD1 (5 bases). This CDR3 is built from 15 residues. Germline assignment: CDR1 DFQATT and CDR2 SNEGSKA (reference sequence). V lost 0 bases, J lost 0 bases, and 11 bases lay in between.

The V call is TRBV7-2, the J call TRBJ1-1; D is undetermined. Trimming took off 2 bases at V and 8 bases at J, with 12 bases between the two ends. The CDR3 has 13 residues. CDR1 is SGHTA, CDR2 FQGNSA, per germline. The CDR3, as DNA: TGTGCCAGCAGCTTATATGCAGCGCCCGAAGCTTTCTTT. Translating gives CASSLYAAPEAFF.

This clonotype was counted only a few times. J is TRBJ2-1 and V is TRBV4-3; D gene unclear. The CDR3 length is 15 residues. V lost 1 base, J lost 7 bases, and 14 bases lay in between. The germline V gene encodes CDR1 LGHNA and CDR2 YSLEER. CDR3 nucleotide sequence: TGCGCCAGCAGCCAAGGGTGGACCACGAGAAATGAGCAGTTCTTC. It codes for CASSQGWTTRNEQFF.

This chain links TRBV7-2 with TRBJ1-6; 7 bases match TRBD1. The germline gives CDR1 SGHTA, CDR2 FQGNSA. The CDR3 is 16 amino acids. V dropped 1 base and J dropped 8; count of bases not matched to a gene: 8. DNA for the CDR3: TGTGCCAGCAGCTTAGACTCAGGGGGGCGAGATTCACCCCTCCACTTT. Amino acid sequence: CASSLDSGGRDSPLHF.

This clonotype came up a few times. The CDR3 protein is CSARGSASYEQYF. CDR3 nucleotide sequence: TGCAGTGCTAGAGGGTCAGCCTCCTACGAGCAGTACTTC. The rearrangement uses TRBV20-1 and TRBJ2-7; D unresolved. The CDR3 is 13 residues long. Trimming stripped 1 base from V and 0 bases from J, with 7 bases between. CDR1 and CDR2 from the germline V gene are DFQATT and SNEGSKA (reference sequence).

This chain uses TRBV20-1 with TRBJ1-6; D gene uncertain. The length of the CDR3 is 17 residues. Germline assignment: CDR1 DFQATT and CDR2 SNEGSKA (reference sequence). V was clipped by 3 bases and J by 0 bases, with 15 bases between them. The CDR3 DNA reads as TGCAGTGCTAGGGGTTTGTTGAGGGTCTCCTATAATTCACCCCTCCACTTT. Protein product: CSARGLLRVSYNSPLHF.

The rearrangement links TRBV20-1 to TRBJ2-2, with D possibly called TRBD1 or TRBD2 (5 bases each). V was shortened by 3 bases and J by 4 bases, with 18 bases between the two germline ends. The V gene's germline CDR1 is DFQATT and CDR2 SNEGSKA (reference sequence). The CDR3 loop spans 16 amino acids. The CDR3 spells CSASDPPRAGTGELFF. DNA for the CDR3: TGCAGTGCTAGTGACCCCCCCAGGGCGGGCACCGGGGAGCTGTTTTTT.

The genes are TRBV7-8 and TRBJ1-2, with D unresolved. V was pared by 0 bases and J by 4 bases, with 6 bases between. CDR1 is SGHVS, CDR2 FQNEAQ, per germline. The CDR3 runs to 13 residues. The CDR3 protein is CASSLANVYGYTF. CDR3 bases: TGTGCCAGCAGCTTAGCGAACGTCTATGGCTACACCTTC.

This clonotype was seen a few times. The V gene is TRBV7-2, the J gene TRBJ2-5; D is ambiguous. Trimming shortened V by 4 bases and J by 11 bases, and 20 bases separated the two germline ends. This CDR3 spans 14 amino acids. In germline, CDR1 is SGHTA, CDR2 FQGNSA. The CDR3 reads CASSSGSQGTEQYF. Written as DNA, the CDR3 is TGTGCCAGCAGCTCCGGATCTCAAGGAACGGAGCAGTACTTC.

The V and J genes are TRBV27 and TRBJ1-6, with 9 bases fitting TRBD1. Germline CDR1 reads MNHEY; CDR2 reads SMNVEV (reference sequence). Germline trimming cut 6 bases from V and 10 bases from J; bases unmatched to any gene: 7. The CDR3 covers 14 residues. The CDR3 protein is CASRLTGGRSPLHF. In nucleotides, the CDR3 is TGTGCCAGCAGATTGACAGGGGGAAGATCACCCCTCCACTTT.

The gene calls are TRBV28 and TRBJ2-3; D call uncertain. CDR1 is MDHEN, CDR2 SYDVKM, per germline. The V gene lost 4 bases and the J gene lost 1 base, with 9 bases spanning the gap. The CDR3 is 14 residues long. The CDR3 DNA is TGTGCCAGCAGTTCCCCGCTAGGCACAGATACGCAGTATTTT. Translated: CASSSPLGTDTQYF.

Only a few counts were recorded for this clonotype. The V and J genes are TRBV7-9 and TRBJ1-2, with a weak D call TRBD1 (5 bases). Trimming stripped 10 bases from V and 0 bases from J, with 12 bases between. The CDR3 is made up of 13 amino acids. CDR1 and CDR2 from the germline V gene are SEHNR and FQNEAQ (reference sequence). CDR3 amino acids: CATSGFSNYGYTF. The CDR3 DNA reads TGTGCCACCTCAGGGTTTTCTAACTATGGCTACACCTTC.

The chain has TRBV2 and TRBJ2-7; possibly TRBD1 or TRBD2 for D (5 bases each). From germline, CDR1 is SNHLY and CDR2 FYNNEI. The ends were cut back, 2 bases at V and 12 bases at J, with 11 bases in the middle. This CDR3 is built from 11 residues. CDR3 sequence: CASSESPGTYF. CDR3 coding DNA: TGTGCCAGCAGTGAATCTCCAGGGACGTACTTC.

This clonotype was seen a handful of times. This CDR3 reads CASSVDEDLEKHF. Written as DNA, the CDR3 is TGTGCCAGCAGCGTAGACGAGGATCTTGAGAAGCATTTT. V gene TRBV9 combines with J gene TRBJ1-5; D is unresolved. The CDR3 runs to 13 residues. V was pared by 0 bases and J by 14 bases, with 15 bases between. CDR1 and CDR2 (germline): SGDLS, YYNGEE.

Many counts were recorded for this clonotype. This chain joins TRBV4-3 and TRBJ2-7; tentatively, D is TRBD2 (5 bases). The V gene lost 0 bases and the J gene lost 3 bases, with 9 bases spanning the gap. The CDR3 is 14 residues long. Looked up from germline, CDR1 is LGHNA and CDR2 is YSLEER. CDR3 DNA: TGCGCCAGCAGCCAAGACCGGGGATACTACGAGCAGTACTTC. This gives the protein CASSQDRGYYEQYF.

The chain joins TRBV6-2 or TRBV6-3 to TRBJ1-5; no clear D gene. Germline assignment: CDR1 MNHEY and CDR2 SVGEGT. The V end was cut by 5 bases, the J end by 1 base, with 12 bases between. The CDR3 is made up of 15 amino acids. CDR3 in DNA: TGTGCCAGCAGTCCCGAGGGTGTCAGCAATCAGCCCCAGCATTTT. As protein: CASSPEGVSNQPQHF.

In its sample, this clonotype was seen many times. This chain's CDR3 is CAISWTDQETQYF. In DNA, the CDR3 is TGTGCCATCAGTTGGACAGATCAAGAGACCCAGTACTTC. V is TRBV10-3 and J is TRBJ2-5; D might be TRBD1 (6 bases). The CDR3 is 13 residues long. From germline, CDR1 is ENHRY and CDR2 SYGVKD. V was cut by 5 bases and J by 2 bases, with 9 bases left in between.

This clonotype has only a few counts. The gene calls are TRBV11-2 and TRBJ2-1; D unresolved. The CDR3 is 11 residues long. Germline loops: CDR1 SGHAT, CDR2 FQNNGV. The V end was cut by 3 bases, the J end by 15 bases, with 12 bases between. As DNA, the CDR3 is TGTGCCAGCAGCTTTGCCTCGTGGGCGTTCTTC. The encoded protein is CASSFASWAFF. Full variable domain (missing parts from reference TRBV11-2 and TRBJ2-1): EAGVAQSPRYKIIEKRQSVAFWCNPISGHATLYWYQQILGQGPKLLIQFQNNGVVDDSQLPKDRFSAERLKGVDSTLKIQPAKLEDSAVYLCASSFASWAFFGPGTRLTVL.

The chain has TRBV3-1 and TRBJ2-5; 7 bases agree with TRBD2. CDR3 length: 15 amino acids. The germline gives CDR1 LGHDT, CDR2 YNNKEL (reference sequence). V gave up 6 bases and J gave up 1 base; unmatched junction bases: 8. This CDR3 is CASSRSTSAQETQYF. In DNA form, the CDR3 reads TGTGCCAGCAGTCGCTCCACTAGCGCCCAAGAGACCCAGTACTTC.

The CDR3 spells CASSRDSVSGANVLTF. The CDR3 region has the DNA TGTGCCAGCAGCCGGGACAGCGTCTCTGGGGCCAACGTCCTGACTTTC. The gene calls are TRBV3-1 and TRBJ2-6; TRBD1 matches 7 bases. Per the germline V gene, CDR1 is LGHDT and CDR2 is YNNKEL (reference sequence). Trimming at V came to 4 bases and at J to 0 bases, leaving 3 bases not matched to a gene. The CDR3 has 16 amino acids. Complete variable domain (other parts from reference TRBV3-1 and TRBJ2-6): DTAVSQTPKYLVTQMGNDKSIKCEQNLGHDTMYWYKQDSKKFLKIMFSYNNKELIINETVPNRFSPKSPDKAHLNLHINSLELGDSAVYFCASSRDSVSGANVLTFGAGSRLTVL.

A few counts support this clonotype. J is TRBJ2-7 and V is TRBV7-2; 7 bases are a match to TRBD1. CDR1 is SGHTA and CDR2 is FQGNSA in the germline V gene. This CDR3 region has 13 residues. Losses at the gene ends were 5 bases for V and 4 bases for J; bases not matched to a gene: 5. The CDR3 loop is CASSTGTEYEQYF. CDR3 DNA sequence: TGTGCCAGCAGCACTGGGACAGAATACGAGCAGTACTTC. Looking up the rest from reference TRBV7-2 and TRBJ2-7 gives the full variable domain: GAGVSQSPSNKVTEKGKDVELRCDPISGHTALYWYRQSLGQGLEFLIYFQGNSAPDKSGLPSDRFSAERTGGSVSTLTIQRTQQEDSAVYLCASSTGTEYEQYFGPGTRLTVT.

The chain recombines TRBV10-3 with TRBJ1-1, with D uncertain. The CDR3 contains 14 residues. Per germline, CDR1 ENHRY and CDR2 SYGVKD. V dropped 6 bases and J dropped 2 bases, with 13 bases sitting between them. CDR3 residues: CAISQSSPNTEAFF. The CDR3, as DNA: TGTGCCATCAGCCAGTCTTCCCCAAACACTGAAGCTTTCTTT.

The genes are TRBV29-1 and TRBJ1-1; 10 bases agree with TRBD1. Germline V gives CDR1 SQVTM, CDR2 ANQGSEA. V trimming: 7 bases; J trimming: 7 bases; junction bases outside the gene matches: 6. CDR3 length: 12 residues. The CDR3 protein is CSGRQGAGEAFF. As DNA, the CDR3 is TGCAGCGGTCGACAGGGGGCCGGTGAAGCTTTCTTT. Filled out from reference TRBV29-1 and TRBJ1-1, the complete variable domain reads SAVISQKPSRDICQRGTSLTIQCQVDSQVTMMFWYRQQPGQSLTLIATANQGSEATYESGFVIDKFPISRPNLTFSTLTVSNMSPEDSSIYLCSGRQGAGEAFFGQGTRLTVV.